These 4 T cell receptor beta chains were sequenced from one sample in a study of cytomegalovirus exposure and HLA in healthy donors. Primers: 60 Vbeta forward and 13 Jbeta reverse. Sequenced by immunoSEQ multiplex PCR; TCRdb stores in-frame clones only, minus some. This sample has about 160,000 clones, with about four fifths found just once. The sequencing input was PBMCs. These receptor sequences come from a man aged 45-60 years in good health and CMV-seropositive.

The chain employs TRBV29-1 and TRBJ2-5; D is uncertain. V lost 6 bases to trimming and J lost 2 bases, with 7 bases between them. CDR1 and CDR2 from the germline V gene are SQVTM and ANQGSEA. This CDR3 contains 11 residues. In DNA, the CDR3 is TGCAGCGTGGGCTTACAAGAGACCCAGTACTTC. Translating it yields CSVGLQETQYF.

This chain uses TRBV5-1 with TRBJ1-3; 7 positions agree with TRBD1. Germline loops: CDR1 SGHRS, CDR2 YFSETQ. The junction had 6 bases not matched to a gene; V was cut back by 3 bases and J by 0 bases. CDR3 length equals 16 residues. CDR3 sequence reads: CASSSGTASSGNTIYF. The CDR3, as DNA: TGCGCCAGCAGCTCGGGGACAGCGAGCTCTGGAAACACCATATATTTT.

A few counts support this clone. V gene TRBV10-3 combines with J gene TRBJ2-1, with 9 bases identical to TRBD1. This CDR3 contains 14 residues. Germline V gene sequence: CDR1 ENHRY, CDR2 SYGVKD. The junction had 2 bases not matched to a gene; V was cut back by 2 bases and J by 6 bases. CDR3 sequence: CAISEPDRGNEQFF. CDR3 coding DNA: TGTGCCATCAGTGAGCCGGACAGGGGCAATGAGCAGTTCTTC.

The chain has TRBV25-1 and TRBJ2-3, with D perhaps TRBD1 (5 bases). The CDR3 length is 15 residues. Germline V CDR1 and CDR2: MGHDK, SYGVNS. Trimming shortened V by 6 bases and J by 2 bases, and 15 bases separated the two germline ends. Here the CDR3 reads CASSDSEPFTDTQYF. Here the CDR3 DNA reads TGTGCCAGCAGCGACAGTGAGCCCTTCACAGATACGCAGTATTTT.